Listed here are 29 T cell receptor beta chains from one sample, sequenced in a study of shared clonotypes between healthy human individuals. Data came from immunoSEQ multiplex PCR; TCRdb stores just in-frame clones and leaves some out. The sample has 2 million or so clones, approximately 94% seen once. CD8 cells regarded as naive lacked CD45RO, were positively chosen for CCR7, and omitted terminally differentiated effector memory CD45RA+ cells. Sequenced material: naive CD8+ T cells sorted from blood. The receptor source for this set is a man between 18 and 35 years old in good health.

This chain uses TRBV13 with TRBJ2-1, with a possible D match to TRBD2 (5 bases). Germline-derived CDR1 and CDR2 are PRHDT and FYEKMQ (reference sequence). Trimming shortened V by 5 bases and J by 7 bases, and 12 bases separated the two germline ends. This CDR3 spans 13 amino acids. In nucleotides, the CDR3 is TGTGCCAGCAGCCACATACTAGGTAATGAGCAGTTCTTC. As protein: CASSHILGNEQFF.

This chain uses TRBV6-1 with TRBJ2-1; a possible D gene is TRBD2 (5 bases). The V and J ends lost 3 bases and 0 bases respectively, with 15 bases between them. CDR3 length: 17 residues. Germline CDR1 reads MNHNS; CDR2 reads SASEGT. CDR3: CASSEYTPGSSYNEQFF. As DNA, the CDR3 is TGTGCCAGCAGTGAGTACACACCGGGGAGCTCCTACAATGAGCAGTTCTTC.

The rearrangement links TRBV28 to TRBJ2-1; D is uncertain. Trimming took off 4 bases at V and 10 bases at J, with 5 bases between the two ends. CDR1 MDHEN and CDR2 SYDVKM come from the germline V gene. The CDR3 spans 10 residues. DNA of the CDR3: TGTGCCAGCAGTTACCGAGAGCAGTTCTTC. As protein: CASSYREQFF.

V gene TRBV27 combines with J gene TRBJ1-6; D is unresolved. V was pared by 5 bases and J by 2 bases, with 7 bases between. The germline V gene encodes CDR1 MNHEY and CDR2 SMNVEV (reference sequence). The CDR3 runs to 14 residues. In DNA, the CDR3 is TGTGCCAGCAGTACTCACGCCTATAATTCACCCCTCCACTTT. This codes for CASSTHAYNSPLHF.

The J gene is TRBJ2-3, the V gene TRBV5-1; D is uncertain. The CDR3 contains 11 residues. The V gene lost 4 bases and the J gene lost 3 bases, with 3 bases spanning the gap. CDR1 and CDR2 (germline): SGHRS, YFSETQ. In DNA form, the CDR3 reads TGCGCCAGCAGCCGGACAGATACGCAGTATTTT. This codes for CASSRTDTQYF.

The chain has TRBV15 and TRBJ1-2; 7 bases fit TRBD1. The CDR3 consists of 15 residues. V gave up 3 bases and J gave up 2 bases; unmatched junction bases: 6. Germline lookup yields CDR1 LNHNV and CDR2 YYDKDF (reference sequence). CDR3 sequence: CATSSFQTGNYGYTF. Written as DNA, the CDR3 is TGTGCCACCAGCAGCTTCCAGACAGGGAACTATGGCTACACCTTC.

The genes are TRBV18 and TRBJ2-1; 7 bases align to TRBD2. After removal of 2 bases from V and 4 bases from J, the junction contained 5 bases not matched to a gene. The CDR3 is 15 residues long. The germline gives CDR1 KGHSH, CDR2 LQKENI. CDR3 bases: TGTGCCAGCTCACCATGGGCGGGAGCATACAATGAGCAGTTCTTC. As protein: CASSPWAGAYNEQFF.

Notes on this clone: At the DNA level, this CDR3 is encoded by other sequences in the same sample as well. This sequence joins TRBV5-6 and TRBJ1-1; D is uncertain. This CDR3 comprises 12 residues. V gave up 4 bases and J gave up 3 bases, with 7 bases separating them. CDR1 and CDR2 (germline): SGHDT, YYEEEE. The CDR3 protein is CASSLGDTEAFF. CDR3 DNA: TGTGCCAGCAGCCTGGGTGACACTGAAGCTTTCTTT.

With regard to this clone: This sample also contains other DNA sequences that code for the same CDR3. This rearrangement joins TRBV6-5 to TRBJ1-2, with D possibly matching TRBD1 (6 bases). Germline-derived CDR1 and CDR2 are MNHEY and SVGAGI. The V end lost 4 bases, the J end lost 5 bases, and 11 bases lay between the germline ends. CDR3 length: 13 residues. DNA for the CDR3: TGTGCCAGCAGTTTGACAGGAGGGTATGGCTACACCTTC. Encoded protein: CASSLTGGYGYTF.

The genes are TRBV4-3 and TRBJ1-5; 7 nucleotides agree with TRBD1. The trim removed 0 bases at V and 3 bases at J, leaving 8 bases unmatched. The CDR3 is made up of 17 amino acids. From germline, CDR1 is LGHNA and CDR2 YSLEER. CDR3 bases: TGCGCCAGCAGCCAAGATCACGGGGACAGCTTCAATCAGCCCCAGCATTTT. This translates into CASSQDHGDSFNQPQHF.

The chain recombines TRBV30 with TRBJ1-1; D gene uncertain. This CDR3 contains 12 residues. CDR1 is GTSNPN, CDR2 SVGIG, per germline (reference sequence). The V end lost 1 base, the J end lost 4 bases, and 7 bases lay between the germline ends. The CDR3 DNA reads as TGTGCCTGGAGTGGTACAGCCACTGAAGCTTTCTTT. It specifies CAWSGTATEAFF.

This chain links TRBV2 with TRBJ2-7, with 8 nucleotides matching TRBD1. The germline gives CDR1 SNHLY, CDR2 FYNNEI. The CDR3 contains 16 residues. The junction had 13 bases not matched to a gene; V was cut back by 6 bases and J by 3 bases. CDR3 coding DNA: TGTGCCAGCAGCGCGACCGTGGACAGGGAAATCTACGAGCAGTACTTC. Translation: CASSATVDREIYEQYF.

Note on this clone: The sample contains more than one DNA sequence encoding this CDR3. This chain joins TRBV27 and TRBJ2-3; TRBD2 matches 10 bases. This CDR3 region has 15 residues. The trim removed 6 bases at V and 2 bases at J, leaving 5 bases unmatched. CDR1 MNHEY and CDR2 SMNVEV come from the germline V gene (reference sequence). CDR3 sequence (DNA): TGTGCCAGCAGCCTACTAGCGGGGCCCACAGATACGCAGTATTTT. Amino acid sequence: CASSLLAGPTDTQYF.

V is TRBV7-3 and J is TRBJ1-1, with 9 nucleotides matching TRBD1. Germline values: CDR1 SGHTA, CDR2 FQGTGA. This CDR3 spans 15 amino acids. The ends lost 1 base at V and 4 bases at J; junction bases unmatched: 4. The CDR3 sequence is CASSLMTGGSTEAFF. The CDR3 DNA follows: TGTGCCAGCAGCTTAATGACAGGGGGTAGCACTGAAGCTTTCTTT.

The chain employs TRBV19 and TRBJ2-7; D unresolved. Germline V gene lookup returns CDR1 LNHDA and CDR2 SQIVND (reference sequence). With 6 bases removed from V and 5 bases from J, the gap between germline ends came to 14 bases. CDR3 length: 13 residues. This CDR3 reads CASSSIGADEQYF. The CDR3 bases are TGTGCCAGTAGCTCAATAGGAGCTGACGAGCAGTACTTC. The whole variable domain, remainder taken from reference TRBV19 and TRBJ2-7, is DGGITQSPKYLFRKEGQNVTLSCEQNLNHDAMYWYRQDPGQGLRLIYYSQIVNDFQKGDIAEGYSVSREKKESFPLTVTSAQKNPTAFYLCASSSIGADEQYFGPGTRLTVT.

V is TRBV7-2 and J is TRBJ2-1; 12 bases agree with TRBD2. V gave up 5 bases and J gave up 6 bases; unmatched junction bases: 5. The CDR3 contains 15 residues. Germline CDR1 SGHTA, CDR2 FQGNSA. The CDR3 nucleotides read TGTGCCAGCAGCCCCACTAGCGGGGGGCTCAATGAGCAGTTCTTC. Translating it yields CASSPTSGGLNEQFF.

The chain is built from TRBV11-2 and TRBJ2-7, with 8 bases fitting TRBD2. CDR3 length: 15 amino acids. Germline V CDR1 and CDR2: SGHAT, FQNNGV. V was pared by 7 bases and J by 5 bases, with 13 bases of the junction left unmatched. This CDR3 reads CASTLSSREDHEQYF. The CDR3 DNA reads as TGTGCCAGCACCCTTAGCTCGCGGGAGGACCACGAGCAGTACTTC. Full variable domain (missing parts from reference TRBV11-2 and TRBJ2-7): EAGVAQSPRYKIIEKRQSVAFWCNPISGHATLYWYQQILGQGPKLLIQFQNNGVVDDSQLPKDRFSAERLKGVDSTLKIQPAKLEDSAVYLCASTLSSREDHEQYFGPGTRLTVT.

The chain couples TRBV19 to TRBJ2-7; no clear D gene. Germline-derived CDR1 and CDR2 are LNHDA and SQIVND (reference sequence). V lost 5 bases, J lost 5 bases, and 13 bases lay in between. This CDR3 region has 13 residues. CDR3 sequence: CASSGDWTDEQYF. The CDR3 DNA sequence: TGTGCCAGTAGTGGGGATTGGACGGACGAGCAGTACTTC.

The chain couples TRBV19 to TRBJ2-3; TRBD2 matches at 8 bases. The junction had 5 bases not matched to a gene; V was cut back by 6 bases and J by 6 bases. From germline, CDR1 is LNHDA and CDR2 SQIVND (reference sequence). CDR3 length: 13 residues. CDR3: CASSPGGADTQYF. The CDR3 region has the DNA TGTGCCAGTAGCCCGGGAGGGGCGGATACGCAGTATTTT. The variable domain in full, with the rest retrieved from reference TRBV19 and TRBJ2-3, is DGGITQSPKYLFRKEGQNVTLSCEQNLNHDAMYWYRQDPGQGLRLIYYSQIVNDFQKGDIAEGYSVSREKKESFPLTVTSAQKNPTAFYLCASSPGGADTQYFGPGTRLTVL.

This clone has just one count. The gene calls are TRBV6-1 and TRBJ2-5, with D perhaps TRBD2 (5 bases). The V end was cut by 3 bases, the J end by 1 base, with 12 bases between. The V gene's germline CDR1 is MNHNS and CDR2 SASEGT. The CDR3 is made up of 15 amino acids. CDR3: CASSDHKDFQETQYF. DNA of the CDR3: TGTGCCAGCAGTGATCACAAGGACTTCCAAGAGACCCAGTACTTC.

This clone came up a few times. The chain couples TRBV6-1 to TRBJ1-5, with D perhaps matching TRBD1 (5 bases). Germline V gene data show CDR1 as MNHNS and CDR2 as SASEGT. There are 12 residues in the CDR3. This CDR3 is CAAGREHQPQHF. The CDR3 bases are TGTGCGGCGGGGCGCGAGCATCAGCCCCAGCATTTT.

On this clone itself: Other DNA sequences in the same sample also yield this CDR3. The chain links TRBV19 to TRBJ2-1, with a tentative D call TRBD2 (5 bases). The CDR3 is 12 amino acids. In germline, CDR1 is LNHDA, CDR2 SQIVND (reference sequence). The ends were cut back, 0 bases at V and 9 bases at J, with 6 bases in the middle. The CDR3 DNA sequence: TGTGCCAGTAGTATAGATCGGGGTGAGCAGTTCTTC. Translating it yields CASSIDRGEQFF.

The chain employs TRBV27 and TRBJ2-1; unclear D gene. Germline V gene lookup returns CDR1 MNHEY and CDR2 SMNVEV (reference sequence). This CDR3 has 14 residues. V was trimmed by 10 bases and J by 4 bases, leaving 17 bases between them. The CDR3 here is CATFALGTYNEQFF. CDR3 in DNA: TGTGCCACGTTCGCGTTGGGCACTTACAATGAGCAGTTCTTC.

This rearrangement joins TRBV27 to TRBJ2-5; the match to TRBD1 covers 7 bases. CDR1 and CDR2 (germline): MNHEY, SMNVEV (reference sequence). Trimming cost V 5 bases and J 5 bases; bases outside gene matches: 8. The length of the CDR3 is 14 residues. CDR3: CASSPSTQGETQYF. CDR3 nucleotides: TGTGCCAGCAGTCCCTCGACACAGGGGGAGACCCAGTACTTC.

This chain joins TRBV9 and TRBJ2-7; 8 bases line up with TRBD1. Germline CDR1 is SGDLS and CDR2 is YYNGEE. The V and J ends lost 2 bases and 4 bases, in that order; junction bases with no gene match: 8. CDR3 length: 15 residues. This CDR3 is CASSVSPGQEYEQYF. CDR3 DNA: TGTGCCAGCAGCGTCTCCCCGGGACAGGAGTACGAGCAGTACTTC. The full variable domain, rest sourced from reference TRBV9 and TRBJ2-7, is DSGVTQTPKHLITATGQRVTLRCSPRSGDLSVYWYQQSLDQGLQFLIQYYNGEERAKGNILERFSAQQFPDLHSELNLSSLELGDSALYFCASSVSPGQEYEQYFGPGTRLTVT.

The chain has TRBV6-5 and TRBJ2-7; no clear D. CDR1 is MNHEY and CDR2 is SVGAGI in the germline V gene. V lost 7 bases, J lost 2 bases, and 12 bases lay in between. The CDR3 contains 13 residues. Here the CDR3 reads CASMGYPPYEQYF. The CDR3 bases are TGTGCCAGCATGGGGTACCCGCCCTACGAGCAGTACTTC.

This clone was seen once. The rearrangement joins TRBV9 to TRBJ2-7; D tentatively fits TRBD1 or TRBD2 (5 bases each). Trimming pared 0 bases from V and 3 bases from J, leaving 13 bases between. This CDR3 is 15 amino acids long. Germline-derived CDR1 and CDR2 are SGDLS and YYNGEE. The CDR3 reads CASSVEPGTYYEQYF. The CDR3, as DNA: TGTGCCAGCAGCGTAGAACCAGGGACCTACTACGAGCAGTACTTC.

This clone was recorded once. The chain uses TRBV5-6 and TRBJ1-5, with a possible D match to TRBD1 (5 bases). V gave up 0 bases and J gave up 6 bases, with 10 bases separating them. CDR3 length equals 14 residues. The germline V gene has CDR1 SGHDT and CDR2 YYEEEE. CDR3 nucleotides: TGTGCCAGCAGCTTGGACGGGGGTCCTCAGCCCCAGCATTTT. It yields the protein CASSLDGGPQPQHF.

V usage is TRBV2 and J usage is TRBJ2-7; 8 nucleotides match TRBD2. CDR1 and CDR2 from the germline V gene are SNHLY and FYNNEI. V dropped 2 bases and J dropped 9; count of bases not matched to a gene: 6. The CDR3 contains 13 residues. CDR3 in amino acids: CASSEPGGPSQYF. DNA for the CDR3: TGTGCCAGCAGTGAACCGGGAGGGCCTTCGCAGTACTTC. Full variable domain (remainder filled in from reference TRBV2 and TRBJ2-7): EPEVTQTPSHQVTQMGQEVILRCVPISNHLYFYWYRQILGQKVEFLVSFYNNEISEKSEIFDDQFSVERPDGSNFTLKIRSTKLEDSAMYFCASSEPGGPSQYFGPGTRLTVT.